The rows below give T cell receptor beta chains drawn from one sample of a study of blood T cell repertoires in COVID-19. The method was immunoSEQ multiplex PCR; TCRdb's version includes in-frame clones alone and lacks a portion of them. The sample includes around 70,000 clones, over 65% of them seen just once. Sequencing used peripheral blood. The receptors here all came from a human donor in a cohort sampled during active COVID-19. The conserved cysteine and the conserved F or W are not part of the CDR3 here. Fields, in order: V gene, clone size, CDR3 protein. Clone sizes are given selectively: once, few, many, or a class where the clone is expanded.

>TRBV7-9|once
ASSRSQYNSPLH
>TRBV24-1|-
ATSGLAGQGTGELF
>TRBV3-1/TRBV3-2|-
ASSSGQGHEKLF
>TRBV29-1|-
SVGQGGYEQY
>TRBV12-3/TRBV12-4|-
ASSAGRNTEAF
>TRBV7-2|-
ASSPTAGSNEQF
>TRBV14|-
ASSQEKRGNQETQY
>TRBV7-8|-
ASSLGGFSGNTIY
>TRBV6-5|-
ASRGRQGYYNEQF
>TRBV7-8|once
ASSYAEASRGGYT
>TRBV28|-
ASSLGGPGTGELF